This TCR beta chain was sequenced during a study of blood T cell repertoires in COVID-19. Study information: PBMCs, B-cell-depleted T cells, or T cells were the source of the cDNA or gDNA that made up the material.

TCRdb keeps only in-frame clones here, not all; method: immunoSEQ multiplex PCR. The profile shows roughly 300,000 clones, 80% to 90% of them singletons. Living in 24 US areas, the participants were between 18 and 89 years of age. Researchers sorted participants into cohorts using their self-reported clinical history. The CDR3 has 19 amino acids. The J segment lost 6 bases and the V segment lost 0 bases, leaving 17 bases of the junction unmatched. This clone showed up many times. V usage is TRBV6-7 and J usage is TRBJ1-2, with TRBD1 matching 9 bases. TRBV6-7 is flagged as an ORF with uncertain function. This TCR derives from a woman aged 30 to 39 who had recovered from COVID-19. Sequences were obtained from PBMCs or T cells enriched from blood (not recorded which). The CDR3 nucleotides are TGTGCCAGCAGTTACTCGATAAGGAGTGCGGGACAGGGTGGAAATGGCTACACCTTC. This gives the protein CASSYSIRSAGQGGNGYTF.